Sequencing of this TCR beta chain was carried out in a study of blood T cell repertoires in COVID-19. Only in-frame clones appear in the TCRdb table, and some are missing; sequencing was by immunoSEQ multiplex PCR. The profile shows hundreds of thousands of clones, around 90% of them singletons. This CDR3 region has 14 residues. Germline V gene sequence: CDR1 SNHLY, CDR2 FYNNEI. Trimming removed 2 bases at V and 0 bases at J, with 5 bases between. The chain recombines TRBV2 with TRBJ2-4, with D unclear. Material: peripheral blood. The clonotype originates from a woman in her seventies with COVID-19, enrolled during active disease. The CDR3: CASSEFIAKNIQYF. The CDR3 DNA sequence: TGTGCCAGCAGTGAATTTATAGCCAAAAACATTCAGTACTTC. Supplemented by reference TRBV2 and TRBJ2-4, the full variable domain reads EPEVTQTPSHQVTQMGQEVILRCVPISNHLYFYWYRQILGQKVEFLVSFYNNEISEKSEIFDDQFSVERPDGSNFTLKIRSTKLEDSAMYFCASSEFIAKNIQYFGAGTRLSVL.